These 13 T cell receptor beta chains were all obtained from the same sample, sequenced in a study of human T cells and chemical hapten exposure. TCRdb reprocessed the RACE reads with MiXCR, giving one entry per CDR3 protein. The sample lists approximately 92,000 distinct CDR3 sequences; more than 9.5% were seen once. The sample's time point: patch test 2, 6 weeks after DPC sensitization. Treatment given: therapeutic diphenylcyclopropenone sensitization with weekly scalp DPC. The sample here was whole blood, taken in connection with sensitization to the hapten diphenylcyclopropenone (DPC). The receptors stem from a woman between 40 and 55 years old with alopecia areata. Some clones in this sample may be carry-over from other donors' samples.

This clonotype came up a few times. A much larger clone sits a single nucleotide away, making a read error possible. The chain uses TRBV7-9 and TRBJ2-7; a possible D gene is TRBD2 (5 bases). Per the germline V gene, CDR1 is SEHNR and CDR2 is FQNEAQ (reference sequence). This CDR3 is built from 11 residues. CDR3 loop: CVSTRGYEQYF. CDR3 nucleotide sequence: TGTGTCAGCACCCGGGGTTACGAGCAGTACTTC.

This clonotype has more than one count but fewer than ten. The CDR3 loop reads CASSLGGHEQFF. CDR3 in DNA: TGTGCCAGCAGCTTGGGGGGGCATGAGCAGTTCTTC. The chain is built from TRBV5-4 and TRBJ2-1; TRBD1 is a possible D gene (6 bases). Germline V gene sequence: CDR1 SGHNT, CDR2 YYREEE (reference sequence). V shed 0 bases and J shed 8 bases, with 6 bases lying between them. The CDR3 is 12 residues long.

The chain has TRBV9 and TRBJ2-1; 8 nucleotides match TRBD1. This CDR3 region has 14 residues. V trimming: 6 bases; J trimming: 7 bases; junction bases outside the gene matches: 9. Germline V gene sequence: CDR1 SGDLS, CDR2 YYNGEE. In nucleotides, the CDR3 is TGTGCCAGCACCACGCAGGGGGCTGTGAATGAGCAGTTCTTC. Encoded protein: CASTTQGAVNEQFF.

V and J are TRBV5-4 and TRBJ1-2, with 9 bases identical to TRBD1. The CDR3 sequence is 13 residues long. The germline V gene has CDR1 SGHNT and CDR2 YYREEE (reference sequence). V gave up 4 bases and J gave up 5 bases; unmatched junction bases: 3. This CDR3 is CASSGDRDYGYTF. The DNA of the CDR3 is TGTGCCAGCAGCGGGGACAGGGATTATGGCTACACCTTC.

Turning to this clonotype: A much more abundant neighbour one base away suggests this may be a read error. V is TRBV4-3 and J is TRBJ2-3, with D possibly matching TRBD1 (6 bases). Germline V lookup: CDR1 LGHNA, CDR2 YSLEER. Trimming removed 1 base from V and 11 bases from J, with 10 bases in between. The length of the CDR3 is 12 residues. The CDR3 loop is CASSQGGGMQYF. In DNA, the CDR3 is TGCGCCAGCAGCCAAGGAGGGGGTATGCAGTATTTT.

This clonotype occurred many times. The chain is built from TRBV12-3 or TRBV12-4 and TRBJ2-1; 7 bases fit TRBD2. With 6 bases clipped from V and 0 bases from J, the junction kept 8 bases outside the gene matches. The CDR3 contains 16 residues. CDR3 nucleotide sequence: TGTGCCAGCAGCGCTAGCGGCATTAGCTCCTACAATGAGCAGTTCTTC. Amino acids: CASSASGISSYNEQFF.

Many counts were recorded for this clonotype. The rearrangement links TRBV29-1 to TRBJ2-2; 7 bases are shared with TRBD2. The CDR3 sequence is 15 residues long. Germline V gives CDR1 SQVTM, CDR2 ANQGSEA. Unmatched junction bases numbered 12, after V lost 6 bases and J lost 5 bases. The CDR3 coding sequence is TGCAGCGTATCCATCGGCGGGAGAGGTACCGGGGAGCTGTTTTTT. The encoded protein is CSVSIGGRGTGELFF.

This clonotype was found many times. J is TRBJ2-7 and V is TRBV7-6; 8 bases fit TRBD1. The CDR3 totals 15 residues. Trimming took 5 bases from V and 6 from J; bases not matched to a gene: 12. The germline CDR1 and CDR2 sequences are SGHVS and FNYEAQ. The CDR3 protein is CASSPGQGQASEQYF. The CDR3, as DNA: TGTGCCAGCAGCCCTGGACAGGGTCAAGCGAGCGAGCAGTACTTC.

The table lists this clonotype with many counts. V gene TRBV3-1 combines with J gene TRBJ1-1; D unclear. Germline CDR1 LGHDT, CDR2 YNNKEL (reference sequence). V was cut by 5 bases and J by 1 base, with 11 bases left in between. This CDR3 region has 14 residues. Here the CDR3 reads CASSSSQPNTEAFF. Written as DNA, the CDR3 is TGTGCCAGCAGCTCTTCCCAGCCGAACACTGAAGCTTTCTTT.

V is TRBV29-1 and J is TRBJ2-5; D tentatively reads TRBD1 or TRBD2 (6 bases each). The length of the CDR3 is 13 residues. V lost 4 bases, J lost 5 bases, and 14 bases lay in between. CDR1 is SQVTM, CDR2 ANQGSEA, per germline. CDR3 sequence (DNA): TGCAGCGTTGGCGACGGGGGCGCCGAGACCCAGTACTTC. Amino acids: CSVGDGGAETQYF.

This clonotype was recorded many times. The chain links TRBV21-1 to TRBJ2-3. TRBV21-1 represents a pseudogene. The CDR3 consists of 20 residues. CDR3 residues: CASSKALFYTGVHLGDTQYF. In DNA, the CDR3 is TGTGCCAGCAGCAAAGCCCTCTTCTACACTGGGGTCCACCTAGGGGATACGCAGTATTTT.

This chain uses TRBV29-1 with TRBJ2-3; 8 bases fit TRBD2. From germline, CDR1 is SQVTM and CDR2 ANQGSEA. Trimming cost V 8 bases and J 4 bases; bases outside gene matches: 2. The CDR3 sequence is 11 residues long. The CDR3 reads CSSGGADTQYF. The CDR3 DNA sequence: TGCAGCTCGGGGGGGGCAGATACGCAGTATTTT.

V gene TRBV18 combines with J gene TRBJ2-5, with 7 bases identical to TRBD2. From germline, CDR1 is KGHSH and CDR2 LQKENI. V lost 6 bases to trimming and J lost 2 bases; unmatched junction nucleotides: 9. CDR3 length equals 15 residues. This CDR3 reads CASSPRASGQETQYF. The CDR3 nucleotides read TGTGCCAGCTCCCCCCGGGCTAGCGGACAAGAGACCCAGTACTTC.